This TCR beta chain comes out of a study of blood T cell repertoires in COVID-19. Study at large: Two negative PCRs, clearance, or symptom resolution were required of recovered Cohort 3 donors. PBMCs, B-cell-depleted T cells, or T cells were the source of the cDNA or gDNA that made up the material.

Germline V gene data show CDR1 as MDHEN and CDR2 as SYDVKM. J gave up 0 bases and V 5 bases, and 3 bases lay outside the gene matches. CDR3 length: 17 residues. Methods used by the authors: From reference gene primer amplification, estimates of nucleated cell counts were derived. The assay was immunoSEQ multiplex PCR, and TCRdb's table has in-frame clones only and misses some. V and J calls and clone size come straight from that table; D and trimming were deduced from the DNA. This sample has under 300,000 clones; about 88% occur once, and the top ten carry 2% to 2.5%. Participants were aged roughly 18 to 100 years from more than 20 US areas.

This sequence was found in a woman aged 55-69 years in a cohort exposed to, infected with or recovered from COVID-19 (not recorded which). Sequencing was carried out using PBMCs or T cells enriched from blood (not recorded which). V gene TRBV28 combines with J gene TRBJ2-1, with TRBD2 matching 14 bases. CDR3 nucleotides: TGTGCCAGCAGTGATGGGACTAGCGGGAGCTCCTACAATGAGCAGTTCTTC. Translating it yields CASSDGTSGSSYNEQFF.